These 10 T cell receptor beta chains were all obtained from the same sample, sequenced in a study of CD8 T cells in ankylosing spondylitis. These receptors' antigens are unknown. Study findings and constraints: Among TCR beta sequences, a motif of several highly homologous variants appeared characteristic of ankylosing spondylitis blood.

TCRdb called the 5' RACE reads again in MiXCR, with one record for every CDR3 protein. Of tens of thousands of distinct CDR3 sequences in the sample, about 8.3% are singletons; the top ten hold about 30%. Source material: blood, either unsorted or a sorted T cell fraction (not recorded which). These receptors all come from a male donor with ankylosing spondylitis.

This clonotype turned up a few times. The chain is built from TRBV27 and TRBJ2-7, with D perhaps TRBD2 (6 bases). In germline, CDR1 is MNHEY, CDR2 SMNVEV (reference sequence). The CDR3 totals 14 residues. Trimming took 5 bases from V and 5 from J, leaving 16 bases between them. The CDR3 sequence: CASSHGSRGHEQYV. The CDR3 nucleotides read TGTGCCAGCAGTCACGGGTCGCGGGGCCACGAGCAGTACGTC.

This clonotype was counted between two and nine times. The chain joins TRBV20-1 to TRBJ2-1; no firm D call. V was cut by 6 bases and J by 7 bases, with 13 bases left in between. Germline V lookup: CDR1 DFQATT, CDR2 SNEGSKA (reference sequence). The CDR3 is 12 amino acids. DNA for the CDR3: TGCAGTGCCTCTTCCCTAGGAAATGAGCAGTTCTTC. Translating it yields CSASSLGNEQFF.

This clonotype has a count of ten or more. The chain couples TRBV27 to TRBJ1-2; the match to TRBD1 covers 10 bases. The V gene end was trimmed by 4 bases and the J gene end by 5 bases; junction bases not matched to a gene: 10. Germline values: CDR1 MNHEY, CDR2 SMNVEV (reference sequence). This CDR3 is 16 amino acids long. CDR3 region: CASSYGHGTGDYGYTF. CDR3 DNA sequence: TGTGCCAGCAGTTACGGTCACGGGACAGGGGATTATGGCTACACCTTC.

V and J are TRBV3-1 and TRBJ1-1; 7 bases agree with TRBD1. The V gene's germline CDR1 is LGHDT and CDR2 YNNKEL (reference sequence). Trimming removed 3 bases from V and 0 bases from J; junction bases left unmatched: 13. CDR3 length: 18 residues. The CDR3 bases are TGTGCCAGCAGCCAGTACCGGGACAGAGGGTCCATGAACACTGAAGCTTTCTTT. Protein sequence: CASSQYRDRGSMNTEAFF.

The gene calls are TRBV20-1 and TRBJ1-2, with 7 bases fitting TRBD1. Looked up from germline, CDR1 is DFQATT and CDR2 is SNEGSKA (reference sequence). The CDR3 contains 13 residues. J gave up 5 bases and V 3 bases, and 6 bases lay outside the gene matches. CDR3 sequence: CSARSRGSYGYTF. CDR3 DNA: TGCAGTGCTAGGAGCAGGGGGAGTTATGGCTACACCTTC.

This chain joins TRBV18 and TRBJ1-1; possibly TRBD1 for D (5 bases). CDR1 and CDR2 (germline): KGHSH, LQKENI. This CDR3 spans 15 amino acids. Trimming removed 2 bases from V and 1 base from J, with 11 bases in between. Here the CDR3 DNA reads TGTGCCAGCTCACCAGCGGGGGTTGGGAACACTGAAGCTTTCTTT. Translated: CASSPAGVGNTEAFF.

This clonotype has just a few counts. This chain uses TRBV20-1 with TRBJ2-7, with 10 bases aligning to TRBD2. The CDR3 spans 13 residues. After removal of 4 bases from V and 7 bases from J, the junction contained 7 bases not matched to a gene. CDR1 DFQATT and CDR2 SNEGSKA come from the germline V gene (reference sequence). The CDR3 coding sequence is TGCAGTGCTACATTAGCGGGAGGTGGGGAGCAGTACTTC. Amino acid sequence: CSATLAGGGEQYF.

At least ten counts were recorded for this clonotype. The CDR3: CASSLAVEGYGYTF. In DNA form, the CDR3 reads TGTGCCAGCAGCTTAGCGGTGGAGGGCTATGGCTACACCTTC. The chain recombines TRBV7-9 with TRBJ1-2; D not certain. V lost 0 bases, J lost 4 bases, and 9 bases lay in between. Germline-derived CDR1 and CDR2 are SEHNR and FQNEAQ (reference sequence). The CDR3 consists of 14 residues.

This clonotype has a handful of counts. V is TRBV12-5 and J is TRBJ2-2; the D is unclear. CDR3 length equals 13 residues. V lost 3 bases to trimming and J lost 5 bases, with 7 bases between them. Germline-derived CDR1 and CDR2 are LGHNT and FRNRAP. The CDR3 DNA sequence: TGTGCTAGTGGTTTCTCTTCGACCGGGGAGCTGTTTTTT. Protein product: CASGFSSTGELFF.

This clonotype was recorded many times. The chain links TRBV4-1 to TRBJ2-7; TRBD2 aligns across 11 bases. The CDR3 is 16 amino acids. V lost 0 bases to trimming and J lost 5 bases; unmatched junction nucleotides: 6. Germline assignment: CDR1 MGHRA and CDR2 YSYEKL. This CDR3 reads CASSQDRLAGGHEQYV. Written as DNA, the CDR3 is TGCGCCAGCAGCCAAGATCGCCTAGCGGGAGGCCACGAGCAGTACGTC.